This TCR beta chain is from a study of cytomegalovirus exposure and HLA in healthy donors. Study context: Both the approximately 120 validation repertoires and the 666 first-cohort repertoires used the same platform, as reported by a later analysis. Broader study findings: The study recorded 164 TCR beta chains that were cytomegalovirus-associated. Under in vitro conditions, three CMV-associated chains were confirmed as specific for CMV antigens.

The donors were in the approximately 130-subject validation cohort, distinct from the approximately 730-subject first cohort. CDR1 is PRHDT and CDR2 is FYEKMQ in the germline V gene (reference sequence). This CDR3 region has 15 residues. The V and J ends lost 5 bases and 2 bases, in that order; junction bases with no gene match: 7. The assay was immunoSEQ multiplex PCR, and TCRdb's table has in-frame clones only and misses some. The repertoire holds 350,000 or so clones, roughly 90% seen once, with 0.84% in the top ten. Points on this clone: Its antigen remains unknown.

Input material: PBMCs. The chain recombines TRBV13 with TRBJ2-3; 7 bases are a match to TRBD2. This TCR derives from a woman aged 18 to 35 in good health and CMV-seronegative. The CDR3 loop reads CASSHEREPTDTQYF. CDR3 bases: TGTGCCAGCAGCCATGAGCGGGAACCCACAGATACGCAGTATTTT.